The TCR beta chain described here comes from a study of cytomegalovirus exposure and HLA in healthy donors. In the PCR, 60 Vbeta and 13 Jbeta primers were used. Sequencing used immunoSEQ multiplex PCR; TCRdb keeps in-frame clones, though not all of them. The data show some 140,000 clones, about 87% seen once. In germline, CDR1 is MNHEY, CDR2 SVGAGI. The V gene lost 5 bases and the J gene lost 0 bases, with 8 bases spanning the gap. The CDR3 has 14 amino acids. As concerns this clone: What it recognizes is unknown.

Study-level findings and limits: Fewer N-insertions (relative to the roughly 610-donor mean) were reportedly seen in an Asian-associated ancestry cluster in a later analysis. Further analysis, carried out later, found HLA-associated TCR beta chains more clonally expanded than equally common other chains.

The chain is built from TRBV6-5 and TRBJ2-1; D is uncertain. The sequencing sample was made of PBMCs. The receptor was derived from a woman between 25 and 40 years old in good health and CMV-seronegative. CDR3 sequence reads: CASSATSSYNEQFF. CDR3 DNA sequence: TGTGCCAGCAGTGCCACCAGCTCCTACAATGAGCAGTTCTTC.